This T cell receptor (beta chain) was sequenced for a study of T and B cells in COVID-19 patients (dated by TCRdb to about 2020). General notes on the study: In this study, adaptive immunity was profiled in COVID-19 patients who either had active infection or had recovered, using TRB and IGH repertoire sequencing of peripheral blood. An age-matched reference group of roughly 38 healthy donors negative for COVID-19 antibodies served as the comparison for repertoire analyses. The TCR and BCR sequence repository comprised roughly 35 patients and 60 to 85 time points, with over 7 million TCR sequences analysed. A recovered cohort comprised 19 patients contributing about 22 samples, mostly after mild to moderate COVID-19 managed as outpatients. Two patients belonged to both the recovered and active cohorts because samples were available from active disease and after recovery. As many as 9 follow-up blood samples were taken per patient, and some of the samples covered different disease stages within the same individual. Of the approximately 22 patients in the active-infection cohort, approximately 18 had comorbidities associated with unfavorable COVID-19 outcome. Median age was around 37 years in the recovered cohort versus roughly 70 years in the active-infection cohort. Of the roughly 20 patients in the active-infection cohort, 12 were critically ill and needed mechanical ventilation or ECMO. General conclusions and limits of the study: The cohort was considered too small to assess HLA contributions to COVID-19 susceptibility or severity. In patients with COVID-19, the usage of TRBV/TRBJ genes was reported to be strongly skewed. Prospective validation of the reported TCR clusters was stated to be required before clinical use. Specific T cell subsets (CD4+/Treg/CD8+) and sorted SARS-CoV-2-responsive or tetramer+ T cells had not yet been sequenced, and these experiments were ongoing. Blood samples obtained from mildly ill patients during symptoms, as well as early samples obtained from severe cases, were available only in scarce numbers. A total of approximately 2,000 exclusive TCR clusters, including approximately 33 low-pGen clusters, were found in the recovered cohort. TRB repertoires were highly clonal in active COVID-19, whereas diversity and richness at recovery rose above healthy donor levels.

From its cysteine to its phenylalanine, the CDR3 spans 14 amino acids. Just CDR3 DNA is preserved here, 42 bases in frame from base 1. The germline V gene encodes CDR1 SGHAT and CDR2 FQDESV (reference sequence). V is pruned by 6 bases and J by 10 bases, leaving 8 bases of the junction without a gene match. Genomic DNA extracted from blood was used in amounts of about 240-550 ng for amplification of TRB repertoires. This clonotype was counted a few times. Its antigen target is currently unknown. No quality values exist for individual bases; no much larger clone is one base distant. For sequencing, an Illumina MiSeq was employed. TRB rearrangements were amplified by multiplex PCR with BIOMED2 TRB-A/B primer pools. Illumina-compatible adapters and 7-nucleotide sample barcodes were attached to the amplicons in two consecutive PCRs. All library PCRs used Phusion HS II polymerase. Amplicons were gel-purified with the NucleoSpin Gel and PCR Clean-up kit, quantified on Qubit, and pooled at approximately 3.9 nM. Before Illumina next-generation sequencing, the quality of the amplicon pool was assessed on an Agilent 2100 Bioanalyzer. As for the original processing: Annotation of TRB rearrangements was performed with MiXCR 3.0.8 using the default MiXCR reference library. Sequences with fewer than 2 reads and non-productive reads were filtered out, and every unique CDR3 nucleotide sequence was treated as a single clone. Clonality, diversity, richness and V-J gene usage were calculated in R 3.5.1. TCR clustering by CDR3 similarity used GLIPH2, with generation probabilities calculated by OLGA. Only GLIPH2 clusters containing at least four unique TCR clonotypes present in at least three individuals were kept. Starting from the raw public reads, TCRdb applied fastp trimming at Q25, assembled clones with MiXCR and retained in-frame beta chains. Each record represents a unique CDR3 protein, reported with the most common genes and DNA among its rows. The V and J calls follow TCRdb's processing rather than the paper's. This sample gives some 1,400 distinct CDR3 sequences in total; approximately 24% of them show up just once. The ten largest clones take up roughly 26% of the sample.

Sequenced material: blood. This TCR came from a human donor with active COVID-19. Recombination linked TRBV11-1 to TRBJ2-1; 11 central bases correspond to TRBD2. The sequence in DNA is TGTGCCAGCAGATTTAGCGGGGGGGCAAGAGAGCAGTTCTTC. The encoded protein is CASRFSGGAREQFF.